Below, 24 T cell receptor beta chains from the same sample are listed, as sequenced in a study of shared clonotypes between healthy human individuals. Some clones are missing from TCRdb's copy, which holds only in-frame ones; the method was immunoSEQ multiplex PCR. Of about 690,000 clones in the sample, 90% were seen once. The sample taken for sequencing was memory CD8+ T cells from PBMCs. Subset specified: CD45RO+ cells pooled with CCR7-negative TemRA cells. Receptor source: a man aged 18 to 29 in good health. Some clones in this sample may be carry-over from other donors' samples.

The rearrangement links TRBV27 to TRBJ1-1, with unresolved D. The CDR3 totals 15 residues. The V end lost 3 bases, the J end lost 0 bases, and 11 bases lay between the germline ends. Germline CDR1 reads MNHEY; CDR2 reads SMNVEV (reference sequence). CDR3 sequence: CASSFEGRMNTEAFF. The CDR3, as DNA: TGTGCCAGCAGTTTTGAGGGCCGAATGAACACTGAAGCTTTCTTT.

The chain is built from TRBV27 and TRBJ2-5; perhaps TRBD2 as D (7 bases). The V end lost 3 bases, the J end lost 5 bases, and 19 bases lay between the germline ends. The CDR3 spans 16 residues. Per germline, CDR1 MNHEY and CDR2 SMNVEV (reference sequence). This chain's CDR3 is CASSFGDGGRTETQYF. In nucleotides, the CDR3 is TGTGCCAGCAGTTTTGGTGACGGGGGGCGTACGGAGACCCAGTACTTC.

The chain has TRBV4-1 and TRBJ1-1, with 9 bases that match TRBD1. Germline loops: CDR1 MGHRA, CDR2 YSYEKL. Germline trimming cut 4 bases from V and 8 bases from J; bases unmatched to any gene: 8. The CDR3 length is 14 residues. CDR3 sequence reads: CASSLRTGDGEAFF. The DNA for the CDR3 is TGCGCCAGCAGCCTAAGGACAGGGGACGGAGAAGCTTTCTTT.

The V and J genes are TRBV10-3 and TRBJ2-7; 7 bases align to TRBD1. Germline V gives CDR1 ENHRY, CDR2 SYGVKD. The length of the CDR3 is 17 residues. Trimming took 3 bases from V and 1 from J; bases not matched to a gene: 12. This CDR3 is CAISDFRTGPSSYEQYF. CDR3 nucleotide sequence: TGTGCCATCAGTGACTTCAGGACAGGCCCTTCTTCCTACGAGCAGTACTTC.

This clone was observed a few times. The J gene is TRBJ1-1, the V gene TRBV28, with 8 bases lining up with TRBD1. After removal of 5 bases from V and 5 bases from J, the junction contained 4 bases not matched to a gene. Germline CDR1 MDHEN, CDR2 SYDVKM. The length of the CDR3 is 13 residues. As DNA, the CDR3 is TGTGCCAGCAGTGGACAGGGATATACTGAAGCTTTCTTT. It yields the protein CASSGQGYTEAFF.

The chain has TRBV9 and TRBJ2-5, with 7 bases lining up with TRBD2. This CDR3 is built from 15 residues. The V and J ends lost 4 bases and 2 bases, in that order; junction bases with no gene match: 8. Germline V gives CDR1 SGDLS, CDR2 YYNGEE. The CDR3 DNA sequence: TGTGCCAGCAGCCCGAGCGGGGCCACGCAAGAGACCCAGTACTTC. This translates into CASSPSGATQETQYF.

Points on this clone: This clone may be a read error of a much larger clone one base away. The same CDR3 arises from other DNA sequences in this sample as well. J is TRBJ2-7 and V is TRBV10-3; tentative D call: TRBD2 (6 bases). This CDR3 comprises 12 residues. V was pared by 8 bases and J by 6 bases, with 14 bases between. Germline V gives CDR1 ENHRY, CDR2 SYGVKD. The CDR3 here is CAIGAGGVEQYF. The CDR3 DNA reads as TGTGCCATCGGAGCAGGAGGGGTCGAGCAGTACTTC.

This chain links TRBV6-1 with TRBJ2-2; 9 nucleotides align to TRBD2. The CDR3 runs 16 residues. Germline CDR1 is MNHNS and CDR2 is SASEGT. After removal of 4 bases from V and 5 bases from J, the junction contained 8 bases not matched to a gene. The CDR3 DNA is TGTGCCAGCAGTGGGATAGCGGGAGATTTGACCGGGGAGCTGTTTTTT. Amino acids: CASSGIAGDLTGELFF.

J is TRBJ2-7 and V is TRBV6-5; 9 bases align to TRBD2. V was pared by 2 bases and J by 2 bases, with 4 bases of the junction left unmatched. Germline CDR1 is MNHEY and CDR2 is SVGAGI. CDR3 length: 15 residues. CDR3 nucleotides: TGTGCCAGCAGTTACCGCGCTAGCGGGACCTACGAGCAGTACTTC. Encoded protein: CASSYRASGTYEQYF.

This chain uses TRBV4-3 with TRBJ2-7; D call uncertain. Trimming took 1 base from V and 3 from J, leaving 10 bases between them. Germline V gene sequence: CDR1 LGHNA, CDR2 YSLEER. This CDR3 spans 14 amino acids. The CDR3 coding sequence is TGCGCCAGCAGCCAAGTCTTCCTTGACTACGAGCAGTACTTC. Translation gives CASSQVFLDYEQYF.

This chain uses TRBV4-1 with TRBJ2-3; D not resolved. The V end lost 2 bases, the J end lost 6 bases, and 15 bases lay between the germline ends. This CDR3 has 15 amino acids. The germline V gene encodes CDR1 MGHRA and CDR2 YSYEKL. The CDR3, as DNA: TGCGCCAGCAGCCAAAGAGGACCGACTGGCGATACGCAGTATTTT. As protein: CASSQRGPTGDTQYF.

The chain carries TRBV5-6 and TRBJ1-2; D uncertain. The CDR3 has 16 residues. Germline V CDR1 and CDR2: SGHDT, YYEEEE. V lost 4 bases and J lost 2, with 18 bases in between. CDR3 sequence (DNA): TGTGCCAGCAGCCCGCTCCCGACGATACCAAACTATGGCTACACCTTC. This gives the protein CASSPLPTIPNYGYTF.

The CDR3 region is CATRTAAPDTQYF. In nucleotides, the CDR3 is TGTGCCACCCGGACAGCAGCCCCAGATACGCAGTATTTT. The chain recombines TRBV6-5 with TRBJ2-3; the D gene is possibly TRBD1 (6 bases). The CDR3 spans 13 residues. Trimming cost V 10 bases and J 4 bases, with 15 bases left between them. The V gene's germline CDR1 is MNHEY and CDR2 SVGAGI.

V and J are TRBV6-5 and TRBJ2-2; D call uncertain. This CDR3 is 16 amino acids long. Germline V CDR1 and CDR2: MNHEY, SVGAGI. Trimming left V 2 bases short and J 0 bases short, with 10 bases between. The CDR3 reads CASSYTGYANTGELFF. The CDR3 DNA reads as TGTGCCAGCAGTTACACGGGTTACGCGAACACCGGGGAGCTGTTTTTT.

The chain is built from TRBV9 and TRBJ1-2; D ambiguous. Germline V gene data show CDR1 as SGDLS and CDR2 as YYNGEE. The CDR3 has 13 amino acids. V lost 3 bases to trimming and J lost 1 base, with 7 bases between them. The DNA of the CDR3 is TGTGCCAGCAGCGAGACGGATAACTATGGCTACACCTTC. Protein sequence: CASSETDNYGYTF.

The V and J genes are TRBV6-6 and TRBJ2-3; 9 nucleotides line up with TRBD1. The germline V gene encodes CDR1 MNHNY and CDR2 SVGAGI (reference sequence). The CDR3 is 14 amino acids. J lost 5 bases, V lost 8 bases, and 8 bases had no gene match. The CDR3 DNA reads TGTGCCAGCGGGACAGGGTTTTCCCGAGATACGCAGTATTTT. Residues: CASGTGFSRDTQYF.

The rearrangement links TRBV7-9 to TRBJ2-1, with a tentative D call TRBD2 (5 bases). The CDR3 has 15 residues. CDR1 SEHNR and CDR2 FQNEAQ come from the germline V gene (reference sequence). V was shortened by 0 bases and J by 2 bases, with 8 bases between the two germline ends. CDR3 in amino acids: CASSLAAAAYNEQFF. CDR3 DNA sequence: TGTGCCAGCAGCTTAGCAGCGGCAGCCTACAATGAGCAGTTCTTC. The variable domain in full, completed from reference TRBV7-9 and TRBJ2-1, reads DTGVSQNPRHKITKRGQNVTFRCDPISEHNRLYWYRQTLGQGPEFLTYFQNEAQLEKSRLLSDRFSAERPKGSFSTLEIQRTEQGDSAMYLCASSLAAAAYNEQFFGPGTRLTVL.

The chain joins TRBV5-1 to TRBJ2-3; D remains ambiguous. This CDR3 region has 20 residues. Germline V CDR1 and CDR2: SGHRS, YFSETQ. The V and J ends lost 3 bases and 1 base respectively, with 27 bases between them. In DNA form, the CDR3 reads TGCGCCAGCAGCTCGACCAGGCAATTTGGACGGCATGTCCGCACAGATACGCAGTATTTT. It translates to CASSSTRQFGRHVRTDTQYF.

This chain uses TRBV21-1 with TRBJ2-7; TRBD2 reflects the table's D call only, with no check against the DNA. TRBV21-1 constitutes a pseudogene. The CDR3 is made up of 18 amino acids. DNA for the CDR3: TGTGCCAGCAGCCCCAAGGAATCTCGGACTAGCGGGGTCTACGAGCAGTACTTC. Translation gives CASSPKESRTSGVYEQYF.

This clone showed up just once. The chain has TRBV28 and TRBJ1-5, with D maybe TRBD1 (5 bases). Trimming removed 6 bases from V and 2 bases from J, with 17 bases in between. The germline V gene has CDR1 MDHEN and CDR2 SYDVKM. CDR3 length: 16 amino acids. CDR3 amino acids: CASSELGEVGNQPQHF. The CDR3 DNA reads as TGTGCCAGCAGCGAACTAGGGGAGGTTGGCAATCAGCCCCAGCATTTT.

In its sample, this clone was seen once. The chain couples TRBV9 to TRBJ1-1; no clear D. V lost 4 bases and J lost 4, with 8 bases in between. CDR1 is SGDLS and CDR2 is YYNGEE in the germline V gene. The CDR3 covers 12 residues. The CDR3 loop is CASSIGVTEAFF. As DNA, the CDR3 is TGTGCCAGCAGCATCGGGGTCACTGAAGCTTTCTTT.

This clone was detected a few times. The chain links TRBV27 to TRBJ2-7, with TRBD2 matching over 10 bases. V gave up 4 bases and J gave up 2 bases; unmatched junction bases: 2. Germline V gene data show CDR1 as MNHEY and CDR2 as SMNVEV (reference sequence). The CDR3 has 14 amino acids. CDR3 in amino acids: CASSSTSGPYEQYF. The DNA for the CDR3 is TGTGCCAGCAGTTCGACTAGCGGGCCCTACGAGCAGTACTTC.

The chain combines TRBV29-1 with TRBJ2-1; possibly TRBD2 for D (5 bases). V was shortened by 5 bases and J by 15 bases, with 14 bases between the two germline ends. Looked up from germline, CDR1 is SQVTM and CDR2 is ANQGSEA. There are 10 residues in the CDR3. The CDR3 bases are TGCAGCGTTATAACTAGGACGCCGTTCTTC. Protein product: CSVITRTPFF.

The CDR3 coding sequence is TGTGCCAGCAGCAACTACAGGGGGGGCGGGGAGCTGTTTTTT. Amino acid sequence: CASSNYRGGGELFF. The chain is built from TRBV27 and TRBJ2-2, with D possibly matching TRBD1 (8 bases). V gave up 6 bases and J gave up 7 bases, with 15 bases separating them. From germline, CDR1 is MNHEY and CDR2 SMNVEV (reference sequence). The CDR3 is 14 residues long.